The entry below describes one TCR beta chain. What it recognizes is unknown. Looked up from germline, CDR1 is MNHEY and CDR2 is SMNVEV (reference sequence). V lost 2 bases, J lost 8 bases, and 12 bases lay in between. This CDR3 has 14 residues. Repertoires were generated with immunoSEQ multiplex PCR, while TCRdb's copy carries only in-frame clones and drops some. This table has 80,000 to 100,000 clones, less than 90% appearing once. The record originates from a study of cytomegalovirus exposure and HLA in healthy donors. Overall study results and limits: Rare TCR sequences predominated, though certain public TCRs were found in many donors. Three CMV-associated chains were confirmed in vitro to be specific for CMV antigens.

This sequence joins TRBV27 and TRBJ1-4; TRBD1 is a possible D gene (5 bases). This TCR was recovered from a man between 18 and 35 years old in good health and CMV-seropositive. Sequencing used PBMCs. In nucleotides, the CDR3 is TGTGCCAGCAGTTTAGGAGGGGCGGGGGAAAAACTGTTTTTT. Translated: CASSLGGAGEKLFF.